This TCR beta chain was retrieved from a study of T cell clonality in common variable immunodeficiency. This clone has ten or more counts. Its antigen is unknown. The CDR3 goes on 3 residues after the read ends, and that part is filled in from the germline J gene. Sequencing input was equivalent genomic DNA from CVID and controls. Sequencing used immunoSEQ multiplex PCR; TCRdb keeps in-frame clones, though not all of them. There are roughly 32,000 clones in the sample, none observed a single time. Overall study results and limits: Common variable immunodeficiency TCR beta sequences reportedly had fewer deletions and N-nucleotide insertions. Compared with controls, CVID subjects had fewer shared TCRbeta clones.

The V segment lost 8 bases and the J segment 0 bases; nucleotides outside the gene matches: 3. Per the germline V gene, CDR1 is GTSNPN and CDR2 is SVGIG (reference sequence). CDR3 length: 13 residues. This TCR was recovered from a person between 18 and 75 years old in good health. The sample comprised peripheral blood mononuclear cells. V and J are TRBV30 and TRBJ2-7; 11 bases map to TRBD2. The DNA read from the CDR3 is TGTGCCGGGACTAGCGGTCGCTCCTACGAG. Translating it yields CAGTSGRSYE. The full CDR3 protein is CAGTSGRSYEQYF.